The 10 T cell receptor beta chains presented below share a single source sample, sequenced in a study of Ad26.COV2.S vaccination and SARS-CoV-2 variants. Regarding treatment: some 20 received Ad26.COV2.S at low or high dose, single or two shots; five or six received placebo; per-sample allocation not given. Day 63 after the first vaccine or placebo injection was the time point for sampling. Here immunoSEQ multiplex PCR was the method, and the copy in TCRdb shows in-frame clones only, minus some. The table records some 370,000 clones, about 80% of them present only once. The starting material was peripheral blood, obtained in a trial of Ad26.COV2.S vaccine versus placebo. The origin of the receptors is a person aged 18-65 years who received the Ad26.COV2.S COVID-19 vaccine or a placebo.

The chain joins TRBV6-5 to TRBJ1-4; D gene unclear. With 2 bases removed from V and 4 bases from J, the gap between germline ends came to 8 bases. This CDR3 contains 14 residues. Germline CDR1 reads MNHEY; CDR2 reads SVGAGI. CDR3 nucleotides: TGTGCCAGCAGTTACGACCATAATAATGAAAAACTGTTTTTT. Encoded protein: CASSYDHNNEKLFF.

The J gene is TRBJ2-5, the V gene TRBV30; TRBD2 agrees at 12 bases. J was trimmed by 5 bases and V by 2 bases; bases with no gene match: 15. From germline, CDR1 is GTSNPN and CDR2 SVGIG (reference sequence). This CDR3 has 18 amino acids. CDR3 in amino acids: CAWSTYRTSGARGETQYF. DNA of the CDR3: TGTGCCTGGAGTACCTATCGGACTAGCGGGGCCAGGGGGGAGACCCAGTACTTC.

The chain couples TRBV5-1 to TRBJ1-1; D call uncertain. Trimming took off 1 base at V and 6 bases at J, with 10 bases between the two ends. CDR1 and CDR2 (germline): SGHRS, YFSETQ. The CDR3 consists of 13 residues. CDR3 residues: CASSLRPDAEAFF. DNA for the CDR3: TGCGCCAGCAGCTTGAGACCCGACGCTGAAGCTTTCTTT.

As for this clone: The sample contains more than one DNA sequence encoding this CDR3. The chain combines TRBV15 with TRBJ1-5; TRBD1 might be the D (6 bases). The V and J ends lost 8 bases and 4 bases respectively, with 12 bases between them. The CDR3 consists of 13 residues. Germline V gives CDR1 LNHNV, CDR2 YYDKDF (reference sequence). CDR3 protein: CATSGAGNQPQHF. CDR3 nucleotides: TGTGCCACCTCGGGGGCAGGGAATCAGCCCCAGCATTTT.

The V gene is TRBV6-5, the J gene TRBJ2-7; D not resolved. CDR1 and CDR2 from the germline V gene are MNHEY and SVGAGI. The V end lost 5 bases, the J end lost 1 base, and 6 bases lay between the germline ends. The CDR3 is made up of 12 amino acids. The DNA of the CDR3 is TGTGCCAGCAGTAAGGTTTCCTACGAGCAGTACTTC. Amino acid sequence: CASSKVSYEQYF.

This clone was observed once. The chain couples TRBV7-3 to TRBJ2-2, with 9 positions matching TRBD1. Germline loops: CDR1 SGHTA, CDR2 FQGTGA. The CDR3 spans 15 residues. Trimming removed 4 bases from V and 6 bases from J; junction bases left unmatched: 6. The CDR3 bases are TGTGCCAGCAGCTCTGGACAGGGGTGGTCCGGGGAGCTGTTTTTT. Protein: CASSSGQGWSGELFF.

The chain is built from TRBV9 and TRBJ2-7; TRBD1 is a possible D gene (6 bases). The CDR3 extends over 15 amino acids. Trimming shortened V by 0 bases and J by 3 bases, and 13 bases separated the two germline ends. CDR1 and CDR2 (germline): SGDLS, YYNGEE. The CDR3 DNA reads TGTGCCAGCAGCGTAGATCTGGGGGCGGTCTACGAGCAGTACTTC. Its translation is CASSVDLGAVYEQYF.

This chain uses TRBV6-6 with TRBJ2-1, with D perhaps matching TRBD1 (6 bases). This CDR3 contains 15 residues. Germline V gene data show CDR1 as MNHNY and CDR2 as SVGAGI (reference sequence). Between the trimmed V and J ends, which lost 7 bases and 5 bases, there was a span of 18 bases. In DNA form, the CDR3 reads TGTGCCAGCATCCCGGCAGGGACACTCCACAATGAGCAGTTCTTC. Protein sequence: CASIPAGTLHNEQFF.

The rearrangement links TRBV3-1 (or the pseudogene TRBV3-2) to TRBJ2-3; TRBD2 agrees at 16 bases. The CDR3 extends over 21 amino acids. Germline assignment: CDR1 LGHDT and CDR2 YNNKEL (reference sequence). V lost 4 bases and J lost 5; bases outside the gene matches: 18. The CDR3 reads CASSPYTIGTSGRAWGDTQYF. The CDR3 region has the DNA TGTGCCAGCAGCCCCTATACAATCGGGACTAGCGGGAGGGCCTGGGGAGATACGCAGTATTTT.

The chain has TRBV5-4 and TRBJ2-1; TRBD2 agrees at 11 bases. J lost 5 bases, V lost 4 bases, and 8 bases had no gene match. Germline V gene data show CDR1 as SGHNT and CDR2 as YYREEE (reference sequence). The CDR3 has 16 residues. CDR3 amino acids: CASSETSGSSNNEQFF. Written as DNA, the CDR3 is TGTGCCAGCAGCGAAACTAGCGGGAGTTCCAACAATGAGCAGTTCTTC.